The 5 T cell receptor beta chains given below trace back to one sample, sequenced in a study of OX40 agonist ivuxolimab in advanced cancers. Method: immunoSEQ multiplex PCR; TCRdb's copy keeps in-frame clones and lacks some. This table holds approximately 52,000 clones, around 79% found once. This sample comprised CD4+ or CD8+ T cells sorted from blood, obtained in a trial of the OX40 agonist ivuxolimab. These TCRs come from an adult with an advanced solid tumor such as melanoma, head and neck, liver or kidney cancer.

The V gene is TRBV6-4, the J gene TRBJ2-2, with a tentative D call TRBD2 (6 bases). Germline lookup yields CDR1 MRHNA and CDR2 SNTAGT. V was shortened by 4 bases and J by 4 bases, with 16 bases between the two germline ends. The CDR3 covers 16 residues. CDR3 in amino acids: CASSVVGGSSTGELFF. CDR3 bases: TGTGCCAGCAGTGTCGTTGGGGGGAGTAGCACCGGGGAGCTGTTTTTT.

The rearrangement joins TRBV6-5 to TRBJ2-1; 10 nucleotides align to TRBD2. Germline CDR1 MNHEY, CDR2 SVGAGI. The CDR3 has 15 amino acids. J gave up 9 bases and V 6 bases, and 11 bases lay outside the gene matches. The DNA for the CDR3 is TGTGCCAGCAGCCGGCTAGCGGGAGTGGTTGGTGAGCAGTTCTTC. The encoded protein is CASSRLAGVVGEQFF.

This clone was counted only a few times. This chain links TRBV18 with TRBJ2-7; 8 bases align to TRBD2. Looked up from germline, CDR1 is KGHSH and CDR2 is LQKENI. The CDR3 is 16 amino acids. Trimming took 2 bases from V and 0 from J; bases not matched to a gene: 6. The CDR3 DNA reads as TGTGCCAGCTCACCAGCGGCGGGGGGTGGCTCCTACGAGCAGTACTTC. Translating it yields CASSPAAGGGSYEQYF.

The J gene is TRBJ1-6, the V gene TRBV30, with a weak D call TRBD1 (6 bases). CDR1 is GTSNPN, CDR2 SVGIG, per germline (reference sequence). The CDR3 runs 15 residues. V was shortened by 0 bases and J by 7 bases, with 13 bases between the two germline ends. CDR3 coding DNA: TGTGCCTGGAGTGTACCCGGGACAAACAATTCACCCCTCCACTTT. Translated, it gives CAWSVPGTNNSPLHF.

In its sample, this clone was seen a few times. The V gene is TRBV5-6, the J gene TRBJ1-1; no clear D. The CDR3 spans 13 residues. Deletions cut 4 bases from V and 6 bases from J, with 13 bases between. Per germline, CDR1 SGHDT and CDR2 YYEEEE. DNA of the CDR3: TGTGCCAGCAGCGCGGACGGCCGCGCTGAAGCTTTCTTT. Its translation is CASSADGRAEAFF. The full variable domain, rest sourced from reference TRBV5-6 and TRBJ1-1, is DAGVTQSPTHLIKTRGQQVTLRCSPKSGHDTVSWYQQALGQGPQFIFQYYEEEERQRGNFPDRFSGHQFPNYSSELNVNALLLGDSALYLCASSADGRAEAFFGQGTRLTVV.